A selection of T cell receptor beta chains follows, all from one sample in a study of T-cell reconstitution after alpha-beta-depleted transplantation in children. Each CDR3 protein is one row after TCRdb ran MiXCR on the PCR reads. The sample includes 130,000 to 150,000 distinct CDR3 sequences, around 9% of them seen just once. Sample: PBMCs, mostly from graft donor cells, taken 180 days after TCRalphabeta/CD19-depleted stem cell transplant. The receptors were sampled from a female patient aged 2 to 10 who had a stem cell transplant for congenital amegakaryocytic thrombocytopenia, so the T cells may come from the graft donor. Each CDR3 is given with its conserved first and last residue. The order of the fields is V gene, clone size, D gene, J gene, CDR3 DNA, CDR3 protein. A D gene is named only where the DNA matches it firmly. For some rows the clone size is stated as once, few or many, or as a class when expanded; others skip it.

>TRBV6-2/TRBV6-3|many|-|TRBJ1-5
TGTGCCAGCAGTTACCGACCCTATTATCAGCCCCAGCATTTT
CASSYRPYYQPQHF
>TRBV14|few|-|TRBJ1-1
TGTGCCAGCACAAAGGGAGTGAACACTGAAGCTTTCTTT
CASTKGVNTEAFF
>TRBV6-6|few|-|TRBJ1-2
TGTGCCAGCAGACCAAGGGACGTCTATGGCTACACCTTC
CASRPRDVYGYTF
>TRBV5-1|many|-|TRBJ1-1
TGCGCCAGCAGCTTGATCCATATTGGCACTGAAGCTTTCTTT
CASSLIHIGTEAFF
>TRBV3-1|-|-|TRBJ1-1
TGTGCCTCCTGCCAGGACGGGGGGGTGATCACTGAAGCTTTCTTT
CASCQDGGVITEAFF
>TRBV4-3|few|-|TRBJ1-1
TGCGCCAGCAGCCAAGATAGAGGGGCGACTGAAGCTTTCTTT
CASSQDRGATEAFF
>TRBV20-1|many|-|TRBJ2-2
TGCAGTGCTAGTAATGTTCGGGGGGCGCGAACCGGGGAGCTGTTTTTT
CSASNVRGARTGELFF
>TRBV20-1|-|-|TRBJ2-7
TGCAGTGCTAGAGATCTGTCACGTGGCTCCTACGAGCAGTACTTC
CSARDLSRGSYEQYF
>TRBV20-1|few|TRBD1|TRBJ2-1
TGCAGTGCTAGAGCCTGGACAGGGTACAATGAGCAGTTCTTC
CSARAWTGYNEQFF
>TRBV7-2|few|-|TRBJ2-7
TGTGCCAGCAGCTTAGCCGGTCTACTCTACGAGCAGTACTTC
CASSLAGLLYEQYF
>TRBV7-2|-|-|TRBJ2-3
TGTGCCAGCAGCTTACTTCCGGGAATCACAGATACGCAGTATTTT
CASSLLPGITDTQYF
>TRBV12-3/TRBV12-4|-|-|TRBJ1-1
TGTGCCAGCAGTTTAGGGGGGGGGGCCGCTTTCTTT
CASSLGGGAAFF
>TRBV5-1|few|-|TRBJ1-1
TGCGCCAGCAGCCCGGGGGCAGGGTCTTACACTGAAGCTTTCTTT
CASSPGAGSYTEAFF
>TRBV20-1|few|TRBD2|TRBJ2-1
TGCAGTGCTTTGGCGGGGGAGTACAATGAGCAGTTCTTC
CSALAGEYNEQFF
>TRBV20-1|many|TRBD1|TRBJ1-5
TGCAGTGCAGCAGGACAGGGCGGTCAGCCCCAGCATTTT
CSAAGQGGQPQHF
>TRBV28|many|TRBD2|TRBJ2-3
TGTGCCAGCCCAGGTAGTGGGAGGGACCGCATGGATACGCAGTATTTT
CASPGSGRDRMDTQYF
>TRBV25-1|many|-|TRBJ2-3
TGTGCCAGCAGTGAAATGCTCACAGATACGCAGTATTTT
CASSEMLTDTQYF
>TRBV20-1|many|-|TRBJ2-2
TGCAGTGCTAGAGTATCTGGGGGCACCGGGGAGCTGTTTTTT
CSARVSGGTGELFF
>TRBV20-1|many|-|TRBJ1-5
TGCAGTGCGAGCACCATACAGGGATGGAATCAGCCCCAGCATTTT
CSASTIQGWNQPQHF
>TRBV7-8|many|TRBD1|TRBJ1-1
TGTGCCAGCAGCTCGGGGTACAGGGGGCGGAACACTGAAGCTTTCTTT
CASSSGYRGRNTEAFF
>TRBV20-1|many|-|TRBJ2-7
TGCAGTGCTAGAAGAGGACGCGGATACTACGAGCAGTACTTC
CSARRGRGYYEQYF
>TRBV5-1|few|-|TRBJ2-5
TGCGCCAGCAGCACAGACAGGGAGACCCAGTACTTC
CASSTDRETQYF
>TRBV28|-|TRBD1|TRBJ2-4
TGTGCCAGCAGTTTGGGACAGGACTCGCTGGGGGCCAAAAACATTCAGTACTTC
CASSLGQDSLGAKNIQYF
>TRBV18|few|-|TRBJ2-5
TGTGCCAGCTCACTAGGGACCACCGTCGAGACCCAGTACTTC
CASSLGTTVETQYF
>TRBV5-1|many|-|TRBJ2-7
TGCGCCAGCAGCCCTGGGGACATCTCCTACGAGCAGTACTTC
CASSPGDISYEQYF
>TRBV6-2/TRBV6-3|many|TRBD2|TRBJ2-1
TGTGCCAGCAGCGTAACTAGCGGGACGTTCCGGATCCCCGGACACAATGAGCAGTTCTTC
CASSVTSGTFRIPGHNEQFF
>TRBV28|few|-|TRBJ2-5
TGTGCCAGCACCCGAAGGGGGGGGGCCGGGGAGACCCAGTACTTC
CASTRRGGAGETQYF
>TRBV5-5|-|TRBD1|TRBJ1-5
TGTGCCAGCAGCTTGGCGACAGGGGCGAGCAATCAGCCCCAGCATTTT
CASSLATGASNQPQHF
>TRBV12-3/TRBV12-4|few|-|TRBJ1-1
TGTGCCAGCAGTTTATCCGGGGCTGAAGCTTTCTTT
CASSLSGAEAFF
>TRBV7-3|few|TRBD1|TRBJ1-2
TGTGCCAGCAGCCCCGACAGGGGTTATGGCTACACCTTC
CASSPDRGYGYTF
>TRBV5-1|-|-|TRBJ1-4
TGCGCCAGCAGCCCAGGACAGTTAGATGAAAAACTGTTTTTT
CASSPGQLDEKLFF
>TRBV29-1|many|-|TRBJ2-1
TGCAGCGTTGACAGGGAGGAATACAATGAGCAGTTCTTC
CSVDREEYNEQFF
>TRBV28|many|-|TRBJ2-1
TGTGCCAGCAGTTTCCCCGGGATCCCCCTAGGTCCTTCCTACAATGAGCAGTTCTTC
CASSFPGIPLGPSYNEQFF
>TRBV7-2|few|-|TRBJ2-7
TGTGCCAGCAGCCCCAATCCGGGCCCCTACGAGCAGTACTTC
CASSPNPGPYEQYF
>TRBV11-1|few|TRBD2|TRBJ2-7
TGTGCCAGCAGCTTAGGGGATAGCGGGAGCCACGAGCAGTACTTC
CASSLGDSGSHEQYF